The 20 T cell receptor beta chains reported below all come from one sample, sequenced in a study of shared clonotypes between healthy human individuals. Repertoires were generated with immunoSEQ multiplex PCR, while TCRdb's copy carries only in-frame clones and drops some. Of about 960,000 clones listed, 76% are singletons. Source material: memory CD4+ T cells sorted from blood. Subset: CD45RA-negative fraction. These receptors were collected from a man aged 18 to 35 in good health.

This sequence joins TRBV9 and TRBJ2-5; D gene ambiguous. The germline V and J ends were trimmed by 5 bases and 0 bases, with 14 bases remaining between them. Germline loops: CDR1 SGDLS, CDR2 YYNGEE. CDR3 length equals 15 residues. CDR3 in DNA: TGTGCCAGCAGTCACCCGACTTCGTACCAAGAGACCCAGTACTTC. It codes for CASSHPTSYQETQYF.

The rearrangement joins TRBV4-1 to TRBJ1-2, with 8 bases identical to TRBD1. The CDR3 has 16 amino acids. V lost 2 bases to trimming and J lost 2 bases; unmatched junction nucleotides: 7. From germline, CDR1 is MGHRA and CDR2 YSYEKL. Written as DNA, the CDR3 is TGCGCCAGCAGCCAAAATCCTTCAGGGGGCAACTATGGCTACACCTTC. It yields the protein CASSQNPSGGNYGYTF.

The chain has TRBV19 and TRBJ2-5, with 10 nucleotides matching TRBD1. V was pared by 4 bases and J by 5 bases, with 7 bases of the junction left unmatched. The CDR3 has 15 residues. Germline V gives CDR1 LNHDA, CDR2 SQIVND (reference sequence). The CDR3 DNA sequence: TGTGCCAGTAGTACCGGGACAGGGGTGATCGAGACCCAGTACTTC. This gives the protein CASSTGTGVIETQYF.

J is TRBJ2-1 and V is TRBV27, with 9 bases identical to TRBD2. The length of the CDR3 is 12 residues. The trim removed 8 bases at V and 9 bases at J, leaving 5 bases unmatched. CDR1 and CDR2 (germline): MNHEY, SMNVEV (reference sequence). CDR3 region: CASGTSFREQFF. CDR3 nucleotides: TGTGCCAGCGGGACTAGCTTTCGTGAGCAGTTCTTC.

This rearrangement joins TRBV2 to TRBJ1-3; D not certain. Germline CDR1 is SNHLY and CDR2 is FYNNEI. CDR3 length: 11 residues. The V and J ends lost 8 bases and 6 bases respectively, with 8 bases between them. The CDR3 DNA reads TGTGCCAGCGCGCGGGAAAACACCATATATTTT. Its protein is CASARENTIYF. Complete variable domain (other parts from reference TRBV2 and TRBJ1-3): EPEVTQTPSHQVTQMGQEVILRCVPISNHLYFYWYRQILGQKVEFLVSFYNNEISEKSEIFDDQFSVERPDGSNFTLKIRSTKLEDSAMYFCASARENTIYFGEGSWLTVV.

V gene TRBV10-3 combines with J gene TRBJ2-7; 11 nucleotides agree with TRBD2. The trim removed 4 bases at V and 2 bases at J, leaving 4 bases unmatched. This CDR3 has 15 residues. Germline V gives CDR1 ENHRY, CDR2 SYGVKD. This chain's CDR3 is CAISGAGLAAYEQYF. CDR3 DNA sequence: TGTGCCATCAGTGGGGCGGGACTAGCGGCCTACGAGCAGTACTTC.

The gene calls are TRBV5-4 and TRBJ2-1, with a weak D call TRBD2 (6 bases). CDR3 size: 13 residues. Germline-derived CDR1 and CDR2 are SGHNT and YYREEE (reference sequence). Trimming took off 7 bases at V and 5 bases at J, with 13 bases between the two ends. CDR3 in amino acids: CASSGGLDNEQFF. In nucleotides, the CDR3 is TGTGCCAGCTCCGGAGGGCTGGACAATGAGCAGTTCTTC.

Note on this clone: The same CDR3 is also encoded by other DNA sequences in this sample. The gene calls are TRBV7-9 and TRBJ1-6; D is unclear. In germline, CDR1 is SEHNR, CDR2 FQNEAQ (reference sequence). Trimming left V 0 bases short and J 7 bases short, with 10 bases between. This CDR3 is built from 15 residues. CDR3 loop: CASSLAAAENSPLHF. CDR3 bases: TGTGCCAGCAGCTTAGCGGCTGCGGAGAATTCACCCCTCCACTTT. Complete variable domain (other parts from reference TRBV7-9 and TRBJ1-6): DTGVSQNPRHKITKRGQNVTFRCDPISEHNRLYWYRQTLGQGPEFLTYFQNEAQLEKSRLLSDRFSAERPKGSFSTLEIQRTEQGDSAMYLCASSLAAAENSPLHFGNGTRLTVT.

The rearrangement links TRBV7-2 to TRBJ2-1; 7 positions match TRBD2. This CDR3 region has 14 residues. With V trimmed by 8 bases and J by 10 bases, 14 bases remained unmatched. The germline V gene has CDR1 SGHTA and CDR2 FQGNSA. Written as DNA, the CDR3 is TGTGCCAGCGGCTCCCCGGCGGGAGTAAGAGAGCAGTTCTTC. It is translated as CASGSPAGVREQFF. The whole variable domain, remainder taken from reference TRBV7-2 and TRBJ2-1, is GAGVSQSPSNKVTEKGKDVELRCDPISGHTALYWYRQSLGQGLEFLIYFQGNSAPDKSGLPSDRFSAERTGGSVSTLTIQRTQQEDSAVYLCASGSPAGVREQFFGPGTRLTVL.

The chain links TRBV6-5 to TRBJ1-6, with D perhaps matching TRBD1 (5 bases). The CDR3 runs 15 residues. The V end was cut by 6 bases, the J end by 7 bases, with 16 bases between. The germline CDR1 and CDR2 sequences are MNHEY and SVGAGI. The chain's CDR3 is CASRSFGGGNSPLHF. CDR3 in DNA: TGTGCCAGCAGGAGTTTTGGGGGAGGCAATTCACCCCTCCACTTT.

This clone was picked up one time. The rearrangement joins TRBV29-1 to TRBJ2-7, with unresolved D. V dropped 6 bases and J dropped 0 bases, with 15 bases sitting between them. This CDR3 has 14 residues. CDR1 is SQVTM, CDR2 ANQGSEA, per germline. The chain's CDR3 is CSVIDGVRSYEQYF. CDR3 bases: TGCAGCGTGATTGATGGCGTACGCTCCTACGAGCAGTACTTC.

This clone has a handful of counts. Here the CDR3 DNA reads TGTGCCAGCAGCGTAGTGCTCTCTTCGAGGACCGGGGAGCTGTTTTTT. Amino acid sequence: CASSVVLSSRTGELFF. The rearrangement links TRBV9 to TRBJ2-2; D remains unclear. Deletions cut 0 bases from V and 5 bases from J, with 14 bases between. CDR1 is SGDLS and CDR2 is YYNGEE in the germline V gene. The CDR3 totals 16 residues.

A note on this clone: This sample includes further DNA sequences coding for the same CDR3. The chain links TRBV5-1 to TRBJ2-6; D unclear. Trimming cost V 0 bases and J 0 bases, with 4 bases left between them. Germline-derived CDR1 and CDR2 are SGHRS and YFSETQ. The CDR3 has 15 amino acids. CDR3 protein: CASSLEGSGANVLTF. Written as DNA, the CDR3 is TGCGCCAGCAGCTTGGAAGGCTCTGGGGCCAACGTCCTGACTTTC.

The V call is TRBV27, the J call TRBJ2-1; 8 nucleotides agree with TRBD2. Unmatched junction bases numbered 2, after V lost 4 bases and J lost 3 bases. The CDR3 has 14 amino acids. Germline-derived CDR1 and CDR2 are MNHEY and SMNVEV (reference sequence). The CDR3 coding sequence is TGTGCCAGCAGTTCTCGGGGGGGCTACAATGAGCAGTTCTTC. Its protein product is CASSSRGGYNEQFF.

The V call is TRBV27, the J call TRBJ2-1; D perhaps matches TRBD2 (6 bases). V was cut by 6 bases and J by 5 bases, with 20 bases left in between. This CDR3 is 16 amino acids long. Germline V gene lookup returns CDR1 MNHEY and CDR2 SMNVEV (reference sequence). The chain's CDR3 is CASRSPMTRPDNEQFF. For the CDR3, the DNA is TGTGCCAGCAGATCCCCCATGACTAGGCCAGACAATGAGCAGTTCTTC.

The V gene is TRBV6-6, the J gene TRBJ2-7; TRBD1 matches 12 bases. CDR1 and CDR2 from the germline V gene are MNHNY and SVGAGI (reference sequence). Germline trimming cut 8 bases from V and 7 bases from J; bases unmatched to any gene: 15. The CDR3 runs 16 residues. Here the CDR3 reads CASSKLPGQGAGEQYF. As DNA, the CDR3 is TGTGCCAGCTCCAAACTTCCGGGACAGGGGGCGGGGGAGCAGTACTTC.

This clone was observed at least ten times. This chain joins TRBV28 and TRBJ1-6; D is perhaps TRBD1 (5 bases). The CDR3 consists of 11 residues. The V gene's germline CDR1 is MDHEN and CDR2 SYDVKM. The V end was cut by 7 bases, the J end by 14 bases, with 12 bases between. The CDR3 spells CASTAGRSLHF. The DNA for the CDR3 is TGTGCCAGCACCGCGGGACGATCCCTCCACTTT.

The V call is TRBV6-6, the J call TRBJ2-5; D gene uncertain. The V gene's germline CDR1 is MNHNY and CDR2 SVGAGI (reference sequence). The CDR3 has 11 residues. Trimming shortened V by 2 bases and J by 4 bases, and 2 bases separated the two germline ends. CDR3 sequence reads: CASSYPETQYF. The CDR3 DNA is TGTGCCAGCAGTTACCCAGAGACCCAGTACTTC.

V gene TRBV18 combines with J gene TRBJ2-7, with 7 bases aligning to TRBD1. The CDR3 loop spans 14 amino acids. From germline, CDR1 is KGHSH and CDR2 LQKENI. The V gene end was trimmed by 6 bases and the J gene end by 0 bases; junction bases not matched to a gene: 5. CDR3: CASSPGTDSYEQYF. DNA for the CDR3: TGTGCCAGCTCGCCCGGGACAGACTCCTACGAGCAGTACTTC. The full variable domain, its missing parts supplied by reference TRBV18 and TRBJ2-7, is NAGVMQNPRHLVRRRGQEARLRCSPMKGHSHVYWYRQLPEEGLKFMVYLQKENIIDESGMPKERFSAEFPKEGPSILRIQQVVRGDSAAYFCASSPGTDSYEQYFGPGTRLTVT.

J is TRBJ2-7 and V is TRBV2; 9 bases map to TRBD2. The V segment lost 6 bases and the J segment 2 bases; nucleotides outside the gene matches: 5. Germline lookup yields CDR1 SNHLY and CDR2 FYNNEI. This CDR3 is 14 amino acids long. The CDR3: CASRGASGAYEQYF. In DNA, the CDR3 is TGTGCCAGCAGGGGGGCTAGCGGGGCCTACGAGCAGTACTTC.